This T cell receptor (beta chain) was retrieved from a study of graft-versus-host responses after intestinal transplantation. Overall study: Transplants given to recipients were multivisceral, liver-intestinal, or isolated intestinal. Anti-thymocyte globulin served as induction for all recipients, who then took tacrolimus and steroids for approximately three years. Study-wide results and limits: The study found high graft-versus-host to host-versus-graft clonal ratios in allografts of patients with graft-donor T cell macrochimerism. HvG clone declines early post-transplant were associated with peak circulating GvH levels.

This CDR3 spans 24 amino acids. Only in-frame clones appear in the TCRdb table, and some are missing; sequencing was by immunoSEQ multiplex PCR. The data show tens of thousands of clones, approximately 84% seen once. As to this clone: As yet, its antigen is unknown.

The input for sequencing was unstimulated CD4+ T cells sorted from spleen or lymph node cells, taken before transplant. The receptor was derived from a human donor who was the organ donor for an intestinal transplant. The rearrangement links TRBV21-1 to TRBJ1-5; whether TRBD1, the table's D call, matches the DNA was not checked. TRBV21-1 is noted as a pseudogene. The DNA of the CDR3 is TGTGCCAGCAGCAAAGAACTAAACGATCGACCGAAACCGTGGGGCGAAGCAGGATATCAGCCCCAGCATTTT. Encoded protein: CASSKELNDRPKPWGEAGYQPQHF.